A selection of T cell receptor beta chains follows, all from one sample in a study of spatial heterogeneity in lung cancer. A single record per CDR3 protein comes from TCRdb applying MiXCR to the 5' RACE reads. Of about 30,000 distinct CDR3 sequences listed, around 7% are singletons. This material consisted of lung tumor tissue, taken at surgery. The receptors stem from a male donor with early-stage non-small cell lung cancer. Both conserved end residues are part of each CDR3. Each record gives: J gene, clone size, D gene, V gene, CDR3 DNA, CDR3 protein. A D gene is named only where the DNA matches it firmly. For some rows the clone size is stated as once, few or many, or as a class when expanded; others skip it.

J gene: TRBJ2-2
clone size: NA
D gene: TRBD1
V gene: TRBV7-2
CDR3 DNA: TGTGCCAGCAGCTTAAGGGCAGGGGGTCACACCGGGGAGCTGTTTTTT
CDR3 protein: CASSLRAGGHTGELFF

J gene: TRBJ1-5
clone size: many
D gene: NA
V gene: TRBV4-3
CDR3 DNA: TGCGCCAGCAGCCAAGAGGTCACATTGGGCAATCAGCCCCAGCATTTT
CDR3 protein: CASSQEVTLGNQPQHF

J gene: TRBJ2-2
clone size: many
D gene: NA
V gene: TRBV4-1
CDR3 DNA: TGCGCCAGCAGCCAAGTTTGGGGAAGCGGGGAGCTGTTTTTT
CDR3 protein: CASSQVWGSGELFF

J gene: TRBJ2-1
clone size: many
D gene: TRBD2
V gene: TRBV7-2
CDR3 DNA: TGTGCCAGCAGCCCTATTGGGACTAGCTCCTACAATGAGCAGTTCTTC
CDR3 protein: CASSPIGTSSYNEQFF

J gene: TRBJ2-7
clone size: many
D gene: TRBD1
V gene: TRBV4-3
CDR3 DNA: TGCGCCAGCAGCCAAGATGGAGGGACAGGGACCTACGAGCAGTACTTC
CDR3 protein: CASSQDGGTGTYEQYF

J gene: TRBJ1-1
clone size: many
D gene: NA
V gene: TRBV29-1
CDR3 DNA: TGCAGCTGGTCGCGGGGACTGAACACTGAAGCTTTCTTT
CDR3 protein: CSWSRGLNTEAFF

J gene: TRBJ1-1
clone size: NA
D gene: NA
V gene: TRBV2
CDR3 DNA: TGTGCCAGCAGTGAACAGGGCCCGAACACTGAAGCTTTCTTT
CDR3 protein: CASSEQGPNTEAFF

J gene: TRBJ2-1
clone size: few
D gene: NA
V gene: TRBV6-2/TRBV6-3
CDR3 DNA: TGTGCCAGCAGCGCCCCCAAATGGGAGTCGAGGGAGGAGGCGTACAATGAGCAGTTCTTC
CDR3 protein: CASSAPKWESREEAYNEQFF

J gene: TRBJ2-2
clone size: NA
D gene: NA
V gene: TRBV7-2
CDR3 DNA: TGTGCCAGCAGCTTTCAGCTCACCGGGGAGCTGTTTTTT
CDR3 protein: CASSFQLTGELFF

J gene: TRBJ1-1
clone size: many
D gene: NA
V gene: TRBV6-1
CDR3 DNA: TGTGCCAGCAGTCCATACACTGAAGCTTTCTTT
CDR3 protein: CASSPYTEAFF

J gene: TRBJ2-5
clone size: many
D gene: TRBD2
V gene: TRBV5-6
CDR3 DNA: TGTGCCAGCAGCTTTGCAGCGGGGGGGCCAACAGAGACCCAGTACTTC
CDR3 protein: CASSFAAGGPTETQYF

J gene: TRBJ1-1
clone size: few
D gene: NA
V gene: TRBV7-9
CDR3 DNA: TGTGCCAGCAGCTTGAACACTAACACTGAAGCTTTCTTT
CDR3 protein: CASSLNTNTEAFF

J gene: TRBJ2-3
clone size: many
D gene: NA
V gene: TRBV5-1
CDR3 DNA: TGCGCCAGCAGCTCATACCAGGGTCATGCCACAGATACGCAGTATTTT
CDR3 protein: CASSSYQGHATDTQYF

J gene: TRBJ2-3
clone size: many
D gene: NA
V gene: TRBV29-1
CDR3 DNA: TGCAGCGTTGAGGGGGCTTCTAGCACAGATACGCAGTATTTT
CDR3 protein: CSVEGASSTDTQYF

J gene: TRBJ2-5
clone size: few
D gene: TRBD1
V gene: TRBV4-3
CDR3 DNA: TGCGCCAGCAGCCGAGGGACAGGGGATGAGACCCAGTACTTC
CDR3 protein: CASSRGTGDETQYF

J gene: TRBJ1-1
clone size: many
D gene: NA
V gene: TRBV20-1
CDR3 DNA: TGCAGTGTTACGAAGGGGTATTACACTGAAGCTTTCTTT
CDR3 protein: CSVTKGYYTEAFF

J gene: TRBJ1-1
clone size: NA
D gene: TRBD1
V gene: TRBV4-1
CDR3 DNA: TGCGCCAGCAGCCGAGAACAGGGGCGAAACACTGAAGCTTTCTTT
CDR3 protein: CASSREQGRNTEAFF

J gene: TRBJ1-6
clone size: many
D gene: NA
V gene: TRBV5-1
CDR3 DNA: TGCGCCAGCAACAACACCCCGGGACGGTATGATTCACCCCTCCACTTT
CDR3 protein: CASNNTPGRYDSPLHF

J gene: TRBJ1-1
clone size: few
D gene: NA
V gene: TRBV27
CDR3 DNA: TGTGCCAGCAGTTTAAACGGAATGAACACTGAAGCTTTCTTT
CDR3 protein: CASSLNGMNTEAFF

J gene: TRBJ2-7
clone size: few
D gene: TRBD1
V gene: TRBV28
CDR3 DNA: TGTGCCAGCAGTATCGCCGGGACAGCCTTGGAGCAGTACTTC
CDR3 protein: CASSIAGTALEQYF

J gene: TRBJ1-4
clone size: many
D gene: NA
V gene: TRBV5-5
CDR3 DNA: TGTGCCAGCAGCTTGCTTCCGGAGGAAAAACTGTTTTTT
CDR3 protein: CASSLLPEEKLFF

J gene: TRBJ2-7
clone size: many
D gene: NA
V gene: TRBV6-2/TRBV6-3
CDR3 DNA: TGTGCCAGCAACCTACAGGGCTACGAGCAGTACTTC
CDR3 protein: CASNLQGYEQYF

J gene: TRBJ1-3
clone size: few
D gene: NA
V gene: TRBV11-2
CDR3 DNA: TGTGCCAGCAGCTTAAGGGTAGGGAGTGAAGACACCATATATTTT
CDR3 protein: CASSLRVGSEDTIYF

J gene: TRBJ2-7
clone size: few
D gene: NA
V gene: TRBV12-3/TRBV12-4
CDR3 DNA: TGTGCCAGCAGTCCCTCCTGGGCCGCCGTGGGGACCTACGAGCAGTACTTC
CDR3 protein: CASSPSWAAVGTYEQYF

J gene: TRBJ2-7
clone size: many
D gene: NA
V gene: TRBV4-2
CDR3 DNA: TGTGCCAGCAGCCAAGTGGATGGCACCCCCTACGAGCAGTACTTC
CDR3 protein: CASSQVDGTPYEQYF

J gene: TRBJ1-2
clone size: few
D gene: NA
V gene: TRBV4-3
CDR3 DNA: TGCGCCAGCAGCCAAGATAGGGGAGGGAACTATGGCTACACCTTC
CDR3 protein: CASSQDRGGNYGYTF

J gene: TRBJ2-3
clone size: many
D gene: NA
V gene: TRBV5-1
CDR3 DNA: TGCGCCAGCAGCTTGAACGGACAGCACACAGATACGCAGTATTTT
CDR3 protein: CASSLNGQHTDTQYF

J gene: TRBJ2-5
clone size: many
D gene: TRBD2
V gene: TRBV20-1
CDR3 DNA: TGCAGTGCTAGACCCGGGACTAGCGTGAAGACCCAGTACTTC
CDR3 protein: CSARPGTSVKTQYF

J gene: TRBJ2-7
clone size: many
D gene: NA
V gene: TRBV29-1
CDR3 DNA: TGCAGCGTTGAAGTTAGCTCCTACGAGCAGTACTTC
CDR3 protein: CSVEVSSYEQYF

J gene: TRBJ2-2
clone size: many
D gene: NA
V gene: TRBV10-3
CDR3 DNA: TGTGCCATCAGTGAGTCGGGACGGGTTGGAACCGGGGAGCTGTTTTTT
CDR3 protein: CAISESGRVGTGELFF

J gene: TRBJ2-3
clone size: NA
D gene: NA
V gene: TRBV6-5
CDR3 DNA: TGTGCCACCCCAGACTGTCCCGCCCTTTACACAGATACGCAGTATTTT
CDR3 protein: CATPDCPALYTDTQYF

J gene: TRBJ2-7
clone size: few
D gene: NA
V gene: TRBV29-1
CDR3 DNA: TGCAGCGTCGCAATGGGCGACGGCGCTTGGGAGCAGTACTTC
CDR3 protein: CSVAMGDGAWEQYF

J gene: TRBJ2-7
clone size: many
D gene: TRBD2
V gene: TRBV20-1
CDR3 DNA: TGCAGTGCTAGAGCCTGGTCCGGGACTAGCGGATACGAGCAGTACTTC
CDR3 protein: CSARAWSGTSGYEQYF

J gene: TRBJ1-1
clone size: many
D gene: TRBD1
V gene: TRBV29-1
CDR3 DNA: TGCAGCGTTGAGCGGGGACAGACGAACACTGAAGCTTTCTTT
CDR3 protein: CSVERGQTNTEAFF

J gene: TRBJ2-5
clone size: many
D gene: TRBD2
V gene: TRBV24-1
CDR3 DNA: TGTGCCACCAGTGATCAGCCAGGGACTAGCGGGGGGGCGCTGGAGACCCAGTACTTC
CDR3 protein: CATSDQPGTSGGALETQYF

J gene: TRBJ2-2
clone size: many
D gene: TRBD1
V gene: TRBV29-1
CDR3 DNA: TGCAGCGTATCATTAAACAGGGGGCCGGGGGTCGACACCGGGGAGCTGTTTTTT
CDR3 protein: CSVSLNRGPGVDTGELFF

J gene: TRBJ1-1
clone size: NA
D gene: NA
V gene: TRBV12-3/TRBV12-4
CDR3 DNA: TGTGCCAGCACCCTTAGGGAACAGAAAAAAAAGAACACTGAAGCTTTCTTT
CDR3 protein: CASTLREQKKKNTEAFF

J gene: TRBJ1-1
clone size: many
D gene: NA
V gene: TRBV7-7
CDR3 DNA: TGTGCCAGCAGCCCATCGGAGGGCACTGAAGCTTTCTTT
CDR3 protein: CASSPSEGTEAFF

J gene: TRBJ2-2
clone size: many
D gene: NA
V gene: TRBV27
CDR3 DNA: TGTGCCAGCAGTCCCTTCAGAGGATTAAACACCGGGGAGCTGTTTTTT
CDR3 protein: CASSPFRGLNTGELFF

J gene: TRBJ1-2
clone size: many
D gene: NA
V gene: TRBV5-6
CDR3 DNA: TGTGCCAGCAGCTTGTGGAGGGGAGCCCAGTACTATGGCTACACCTTC
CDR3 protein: CASSLWRGAQYYGYTF

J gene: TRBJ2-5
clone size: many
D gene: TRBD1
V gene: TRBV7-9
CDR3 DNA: TGTGCCGGTTTGACAGGGGGCGAAGAGACCCAGTACTTC
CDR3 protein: CAGLTGGEETQYF

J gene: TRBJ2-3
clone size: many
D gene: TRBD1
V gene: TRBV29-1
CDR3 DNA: TGCAGCGTGGAGCCGGGACAGGGAGCAGATACGCAGTATTTT
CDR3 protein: CSVEPGQGADTQYF

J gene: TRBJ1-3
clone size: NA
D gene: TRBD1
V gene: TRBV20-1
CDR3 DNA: TGCAGTGCTCAACCTTTCCAGGGGGGCTCTGGAAACACCATATATTTT
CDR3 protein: CSAQPFQGGSGNTIYF

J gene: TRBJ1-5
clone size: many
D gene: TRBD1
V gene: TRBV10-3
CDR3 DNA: TGTGCCATCAGTGAGTCGGGGACAGTGGGGAAGCCCCAGCATTTT
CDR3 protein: CAISESGTVGKPQHF

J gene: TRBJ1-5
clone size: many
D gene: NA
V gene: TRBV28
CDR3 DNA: TGTGCCAGCATAGGGACCGCAGAAGAGGACAATCAGCCCCAGCATTTT
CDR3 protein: CASIGTAEEDNQPQHF

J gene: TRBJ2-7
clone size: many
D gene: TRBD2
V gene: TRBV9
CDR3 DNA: TGTGCCAGCAGCGCGGGACTAGCGGGGAGGGCCGAGCAGTACTTC
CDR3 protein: CASSAGLAGRAEQYF

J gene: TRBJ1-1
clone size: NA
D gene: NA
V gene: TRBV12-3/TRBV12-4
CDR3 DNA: TGTGCCAGCAGTTTTCCAGGGCGGACTGAAGCTTTCTTT
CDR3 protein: CASSFPGRTEAFF

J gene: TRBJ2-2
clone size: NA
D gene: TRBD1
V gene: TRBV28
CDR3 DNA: TGTGCCAGTTCCCCAGGGGGCGAGAACACCGGGGAGCTGTTTTTT
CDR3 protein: CASSPGGENTGELFF

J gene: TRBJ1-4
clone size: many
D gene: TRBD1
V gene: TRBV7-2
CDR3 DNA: TGTGCCAGCAGCCAGGGGGGGACGGCCGCAACTAATGAAAAACTGTTTTTT
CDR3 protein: CASSQGGTAATNEKLFF

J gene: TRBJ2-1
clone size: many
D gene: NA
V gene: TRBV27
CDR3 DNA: TGTGCCAGCAGTTCTACTACAGGGTTCAGTGAGCAGTTCTTC
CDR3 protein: CASSSTTGFSEQFF

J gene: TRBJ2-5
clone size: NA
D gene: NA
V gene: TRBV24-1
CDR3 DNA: TGTGCCACCAGTGACAGCACCGGGCCTCCTGGGACCCAGTACTTC
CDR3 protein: CATSDSTGPPGTQYF

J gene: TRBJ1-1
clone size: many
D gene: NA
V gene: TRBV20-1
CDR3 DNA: TGCAGTGCTAGAGCGGGGGGTCGCCCTGAAGCTTTCTTT
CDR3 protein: CSARAGGRPEAFF

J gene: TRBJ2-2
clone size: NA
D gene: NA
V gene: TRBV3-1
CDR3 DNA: TGTGCCAGCAGCTACGGGACTCCCGGGGAGCTGTTTTTT
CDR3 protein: CASSYGTPGELFF

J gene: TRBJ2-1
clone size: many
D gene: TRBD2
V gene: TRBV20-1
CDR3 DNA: TGCAGTGCTAGAGTTGCGGGGGGGAACAACAATGAGCAGTTCTTC
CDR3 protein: CSARVAGGNNNEQFF